This paragraph reports one T cell receptor beta chain. The entry originates in a study of CD8 T cells in Susac syndrome. CDR1 is LNHNV and CDR2 is YYDKDF in the germline V gene (reference sequence). Trimming stripped 8 bases from V and 5 bases from J, with 16 bases between. This CDR3 has 13 residues. Random hexamers served to reverse transcribe about 0.45 to 1 ug RNA. TCRdb used MiXCR to reprocess the immunoSEQ multiplex PCR reads, holding one entry per CDR3 protein. This table has about 190,000 distinct CDR3 sequences, 95% appearing once. CD8+ and CD4+ T cells from blood underwent TCR beta sequencing.

The sequencing sample was made of CD8+ T cells from PBMCs. The chain joins TRBV15 to TRBJ2-7; possible D gene TRBD1, 6 bases. The sequence came from a human donor with Susac syndrome. The DNA of the CDR3 is TGTGCCACCGCAGGGCACAGGGCTCACGAGCAGTACTTC. Amino acids: CATAGHRAHEQYF.